Listed here is a single T cell receptor (beta chain). Its cognate antigen is unknown. The V gene lost 0 bases and the J gene lost 5 bases, with 7 bases spanning the gap. CDR3 size: 12 residues. Germline loops: CDR1 GTSNPN, CDR2 SVGIG (reference sequence). This specimen comes from a study of T cells in localized non-small cell lung cancer. Some clones are missing from TCRdb's copy, which holds only in-frame ones; the method was immunoSEQ multiplex PCR. Among 40,000 or so clones listed, roughly 79% were seen once. The study's findings and limits: Longer survival (overall) was linked to higher T cell density in blood. Heterogeneity stays possible, as sequencing covered only one tumor region.

This rearrangement joins TRBV30 to TRBJ1-2; D gene uncertain. Sequenced material: peripheral blood mononuclear cells, taken before any cancer treatment. The origin of this receptor is a male donor at least 60 years old with stage II lung adenocarcinoma. In nucleotides, the CDR3 is TGTGCCTGGAGTGTACTAAAATATGGCTACACCTTC. Residues: CAWSVLKYGYTF.